This T cell receptor beta chain was recovered during a study of shared clonotypes between healthy human individuals. Overall study findings and caveats: Across a few donors, naive CD4 shared 5% to 5.5%, naive CD8 less than 4%, memory CD4 more than 2%, memory CD8 under 0.5%.

In regard to this clone: No antigen is known for it. In the same sample, other DNA sequences code for this CDR3.

Some clones are missing from TCRdb's copy, which holds only in-frame ones; the method was immunoSEQ multiplex PCR. The table shows about 2.1 million clones, with roughly 95% occurring only once. V lost 6 bases to trimming and J lost 4 bases, with 9 bases between them. Germline-derived CDR1 and CDR2 are SQVTM and ANQGSEA. The CDR3 has 11 amino acids. CD45RO-negative, CCR7-positively selected cells formed the naive CD8 fraction, excluding terminally differentiated effector memory CD45RA+ cells. This TCR was sampled from a man aged 18-30 years in good health. Some clones in this sample may be carry-over from other donors' samples. V and J are TRBV29-1 and TRBJ1-2; no clear D. The source material was naive CD8+ T cells from PBMCs. The CDR3, as DNA: TGCAGCGTCCTCGGACTCTATGGCTACACCTTC. This encodes CSVLGLYGYTF.